This TCR beta chain comes out of a study of blood T cell repertoires in COVID-19. Whole-study context: Spain, Italy and the United States supplied samples that represented acute and convalescent COVID-19.

V was pared by 6 bases and J by 10 bases, with 13 bases between. Germline V CDR1 and CDR2: LNHDA, SQIVND (reference sequence). The length of the CDR3 is 12 residues. The method was immunoSEQ multiplex PCR; TCRdb's version includes in-frame clones alone and lacks a portion of them. This sample has a few hundred thousand clones, with 85% found just once. Sequenced sample: peripheral blood. The source of this sequence is a young woman with acute or convalescent COVID-19. This chain links TRBV19 with TRBJ1-5; no firm D call. The chain's CDR3 is CASRQEDLPQHF. The DNA for the CDR3 is TGTGCCAGTAGGCAAGAGGATCTACCCCAGCATTTT.